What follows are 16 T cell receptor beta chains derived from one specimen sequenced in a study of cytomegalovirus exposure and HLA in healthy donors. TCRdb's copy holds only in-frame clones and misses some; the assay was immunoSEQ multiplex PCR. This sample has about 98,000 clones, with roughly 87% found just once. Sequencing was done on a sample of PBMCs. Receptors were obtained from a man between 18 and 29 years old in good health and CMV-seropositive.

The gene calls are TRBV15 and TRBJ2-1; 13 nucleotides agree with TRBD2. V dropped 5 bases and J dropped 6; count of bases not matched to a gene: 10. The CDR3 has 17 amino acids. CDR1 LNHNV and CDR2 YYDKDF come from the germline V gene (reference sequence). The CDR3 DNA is TGTGCCACCAGCCGACGACTAGCGGGAGGTACCCCCAATGAGCAGTTCTTC. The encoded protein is CATSRRLAGGTPNEQFF.

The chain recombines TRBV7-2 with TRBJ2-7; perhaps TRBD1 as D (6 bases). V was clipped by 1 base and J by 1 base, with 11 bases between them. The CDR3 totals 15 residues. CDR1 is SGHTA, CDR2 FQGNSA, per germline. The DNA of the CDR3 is TGTGCCAGCAGCTTAGTGAGGCAGGGGTCCTACGAGCAGTACTTC. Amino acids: CASSLVRQGSYEQYF.

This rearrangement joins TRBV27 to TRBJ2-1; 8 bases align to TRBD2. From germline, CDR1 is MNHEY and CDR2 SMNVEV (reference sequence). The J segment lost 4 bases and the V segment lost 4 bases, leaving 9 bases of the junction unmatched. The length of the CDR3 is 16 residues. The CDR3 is CASSSGSGGSYNEQFF. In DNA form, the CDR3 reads TGTGCCAGCAGTTCAGGCAGCGGGGGATCTTACAATGAGCAGTTCTTC.

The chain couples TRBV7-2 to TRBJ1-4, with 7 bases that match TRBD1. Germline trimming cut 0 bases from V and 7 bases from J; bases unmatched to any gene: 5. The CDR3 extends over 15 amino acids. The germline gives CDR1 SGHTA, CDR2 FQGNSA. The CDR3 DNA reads TGTGCCAGCAGCTTAGCACAGGGGAGTAGTGAAAAACTGTTTTTT. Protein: CASSLAQGSSEKLFF.

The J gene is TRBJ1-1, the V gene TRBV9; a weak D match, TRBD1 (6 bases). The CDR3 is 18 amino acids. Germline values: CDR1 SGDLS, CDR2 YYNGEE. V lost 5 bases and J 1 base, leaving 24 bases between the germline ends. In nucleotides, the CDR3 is TGTGCCAGCAGAGAGCTGGGCACTAGGGGGACGGCGAACACTGAAGCTTTCTTT. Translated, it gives CASRELGTRGTANTEAFF. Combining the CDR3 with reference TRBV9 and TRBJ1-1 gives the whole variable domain DSGVTQTPKHLITATGQRVTLRCSPRSGDLSVYWYQQSLDQGLQFLIQYYNGEERAKGNILERFSAQQFPDLHSELNLSSLELGDSALYFCASRELGTRGTANTEAFFGQGTRLTVV.

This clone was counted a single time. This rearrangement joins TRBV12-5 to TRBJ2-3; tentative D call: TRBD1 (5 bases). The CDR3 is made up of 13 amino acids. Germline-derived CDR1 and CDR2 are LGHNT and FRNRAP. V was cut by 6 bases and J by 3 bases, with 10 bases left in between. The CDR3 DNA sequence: TGTGCTAGTGGGCAGGGTAATACAGATACGCAGTATTTT. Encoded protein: CASGQGNTDTQYF.

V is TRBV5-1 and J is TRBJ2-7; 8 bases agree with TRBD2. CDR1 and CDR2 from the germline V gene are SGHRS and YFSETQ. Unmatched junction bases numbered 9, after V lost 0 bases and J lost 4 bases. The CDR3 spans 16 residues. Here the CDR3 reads CASSLDGTSRPYEQYF. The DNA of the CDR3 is TGCGCCAGCAGCTTGGACGGGACTAGTCGTCCGTACGAGCAGTACTTC.

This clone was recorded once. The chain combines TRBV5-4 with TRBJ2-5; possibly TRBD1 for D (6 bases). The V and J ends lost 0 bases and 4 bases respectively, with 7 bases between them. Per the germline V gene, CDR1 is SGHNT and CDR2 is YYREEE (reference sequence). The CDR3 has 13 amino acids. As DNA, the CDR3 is TGTGCCAGCAGCTTGGTAGGGGGAGAGACCCAGTACTTC. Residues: CASSLVGGETQYF. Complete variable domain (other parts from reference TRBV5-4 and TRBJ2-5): ETGVTQSPTHLIKTRGQQVTLRCSSQSGHNTVSWYQQALGQGPQFIFQYYREEENGRGNFPPRFSGLQFPNYSSELNVNALELDDSALYLCASSLVGGETQYFGPGTRLLVL.

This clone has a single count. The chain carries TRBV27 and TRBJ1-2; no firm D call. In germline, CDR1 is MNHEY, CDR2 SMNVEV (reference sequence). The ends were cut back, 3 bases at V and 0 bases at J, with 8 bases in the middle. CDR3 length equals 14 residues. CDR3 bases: TGTGCCAGCAGTTTCAACAGAGCTAACTATGGCTACACCTTC. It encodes CASSFNRANYGYTF.

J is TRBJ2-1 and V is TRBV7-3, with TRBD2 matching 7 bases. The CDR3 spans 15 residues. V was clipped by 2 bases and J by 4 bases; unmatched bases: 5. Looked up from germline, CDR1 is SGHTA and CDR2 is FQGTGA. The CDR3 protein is CASSLGFGGYNEQFF. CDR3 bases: TGTGCCAGCAGCTTAGGTTTCGGGGGGTACAATGAGCAGTTCTTC.

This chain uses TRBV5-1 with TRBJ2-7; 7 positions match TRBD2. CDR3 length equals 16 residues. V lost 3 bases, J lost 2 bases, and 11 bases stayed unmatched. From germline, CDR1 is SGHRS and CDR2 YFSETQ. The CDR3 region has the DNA TGCGCCAGCAGCTGGAAGACTAGCTGGGCTACCTACGAGCAGTACTTC. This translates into CASSWKTSWATYEQYF. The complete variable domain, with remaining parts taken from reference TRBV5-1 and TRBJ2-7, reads KAGVTQTPRYLIKTRGQQVTLSCSPISGHRSVSWYQQTPGQGLQFLFEYFSETQRNKGNFPGRFSGRQFSNSRSEMNVSTLELGDSALYLCASSWKTSWATYEQYFGPGTRLTVT.

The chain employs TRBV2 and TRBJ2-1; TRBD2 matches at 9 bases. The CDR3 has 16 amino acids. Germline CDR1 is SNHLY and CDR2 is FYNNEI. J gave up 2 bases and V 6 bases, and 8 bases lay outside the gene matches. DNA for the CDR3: TGTGCCAGCAGGGACTACGGCGGGAGGGCCTACAATGAGCAGTTCTTC. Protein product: CASRDYGGRAYNEQFF. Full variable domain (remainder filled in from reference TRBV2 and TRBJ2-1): EPEVTQTPSHQVTQMGQEVILRCVPISNHLYFYWYRQILGQKVEFLVSFYNNEISEKSEIFDDQFSVERPDGSNFTLKIRSTKLEDSAMYFCASRDYGGRAYNEQFFGPGTRLTVL.

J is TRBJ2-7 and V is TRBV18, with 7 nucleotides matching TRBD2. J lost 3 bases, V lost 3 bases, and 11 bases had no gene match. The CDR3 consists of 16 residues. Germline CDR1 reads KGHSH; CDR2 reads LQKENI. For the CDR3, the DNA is TGTGCCAGCTCACCCTTCGCTAGCGGAGAGCGCTACGAGCAGTACTTC. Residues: CASSPFASGERYEQYF.

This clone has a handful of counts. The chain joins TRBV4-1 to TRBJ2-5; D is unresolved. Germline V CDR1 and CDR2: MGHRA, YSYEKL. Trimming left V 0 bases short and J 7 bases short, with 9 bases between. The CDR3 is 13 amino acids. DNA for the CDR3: TGCGCCAGCAGCCAAGATCTTTCCGGGACCCAGTACTTC. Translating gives CASSQDLSGTQYF.

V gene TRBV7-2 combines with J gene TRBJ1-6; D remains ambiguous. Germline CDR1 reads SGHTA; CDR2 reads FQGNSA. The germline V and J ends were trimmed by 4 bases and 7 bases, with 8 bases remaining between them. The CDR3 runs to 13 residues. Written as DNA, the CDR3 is TGTGCCAGCAGCTCCGGGGTCAATTCACCCCTCCACTTT. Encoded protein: CASSSGVNSPLHF.

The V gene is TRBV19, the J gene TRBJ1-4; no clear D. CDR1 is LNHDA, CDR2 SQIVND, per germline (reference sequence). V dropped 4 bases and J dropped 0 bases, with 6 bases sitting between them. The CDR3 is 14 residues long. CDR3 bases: TGTGCCAGTAGTACGGGTCCAACTAATGAAAAACTGTTTTTT. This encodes CASSTGPTNEKLFF.